The entry that follows covers one T cell receptor (beta chain) sequence. Trimming left V 6 bases short and J 5 bases short, with 13 bases between. The CDR3 has 13 residues. Germline V lookup: CDR1 WSHSY, CDR2 SAAADI. The data belong to a study of shared clonotypes between healthy human individuals. This table comes from immunoSEQ multiplex PCR, and its TCRdb copy is limited to in-frame clones, with some not included. The sample carries around 980,000 clones, about 84% recorded once. The clonotype comes from a man aged 18 to 30 in good health. Some clones in this sample may be carry-over from other donors' samples. Sequenced material: memory CD4+ T cells from PBMCs. The sample's subset: CD45RA-negative fraction. V usage is TRBV10-2 and J usage is TRBJ2-5; a possible D gene is TRBD2 (5 bases). CDR3 bases: TGCGCCAGCAGCGAACTAGATGGGGAGACCCAGTACTTC. This sequence encodes CASSELDGETQYF.